The sequence of this T cell receptor beta chain was determined in a study of CD8+CD57+ T cells in acquired aplastic anemia. As for the study in general: Isolated CD4+ and CD8+ cells, once sorted, yielded DNA averaging around 3.3 ug. Whole-study findings and limits: Common to patients and controls were roughly 30 CD8+ CDR3 sequences.

Researchers used genomic DNA as the template to profile TCR beta VDJ and CDR3. TCRdb processed the reads anew with MiXCR; each CDR3 protein has one entry. The sample includes some 120,000 distinct CDR3 sequences, under 60% seen only once; the top ten take roughly 30%. Sequenced patients had shown CD8+CD57+ cell expansion by flow cytometry. Everyone among the patients had severe acquired aplastic anemia. By the time of blood sampling, patients had still received no therapy. This clonotype came up a few times. Its antigen is undetermined. The receptor was isolated from a human donor with aplastic anemia. The sequencing sample was made of sorted CD4+, CD8+, or CD8+CD57+ T cells (not recorded which) from PBMCs.

CDR3 nucleotide sequence: TGTGCCAGCACGTCAGGGTCCTTACAAGAGACCCAGTACTTC. Its protein product is CASTSGSLQETQYF. V is TRBV7-9 and J is TRBJ2-5, with D perhaps TRBD1 (5 bases). Trimming cost V 7 bases and J 2 bases, with 14 bases left between them. CDR3 size: 14 residues. Germline values: CDR1 SEHNR, CDR2 FQNEAQ (reference sequence). The variable domain in full, completed from reference TRBV7-9 and TRBJ2-5, reads DTGVSQNPRHKITKRGQNVTFRCDPISEHNRLYWYRQTLGQGPEFLTYFQNEAQLEKSRLLSDRFSAERPKGSFSTLEIQRTEQGDSAMYLCASTSGSLQETQYFGPGTRLLVL.